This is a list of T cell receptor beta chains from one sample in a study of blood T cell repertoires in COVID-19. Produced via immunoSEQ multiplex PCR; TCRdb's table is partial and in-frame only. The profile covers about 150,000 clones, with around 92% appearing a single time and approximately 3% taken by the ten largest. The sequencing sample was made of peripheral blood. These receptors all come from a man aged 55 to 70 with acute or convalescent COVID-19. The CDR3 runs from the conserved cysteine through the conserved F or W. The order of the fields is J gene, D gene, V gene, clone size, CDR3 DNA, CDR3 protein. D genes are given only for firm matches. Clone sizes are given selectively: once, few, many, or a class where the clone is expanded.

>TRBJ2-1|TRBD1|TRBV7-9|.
TGTGCCAGCAGCTTTCGAACAGGGGGGGAGCAGTTCTTC
CASSFRTGGEQFF
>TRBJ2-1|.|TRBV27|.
TGTGCCAGCAGTTTATCGCTGGGGCTAGGCTACAATGAGCAGTTCTTC
CASSLSLGLGYNEQFF
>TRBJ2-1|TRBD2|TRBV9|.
TGTGCCAGCAGCGCCAGCGGGGGCTCCTACAATGAGCAGTTCTTC
CASSASGGSYNEQFF
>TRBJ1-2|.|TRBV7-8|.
TGTGCCAGCAGCTTAACCCAGAACTATGGCTACACCTTC
CASSLTQNYGYTF
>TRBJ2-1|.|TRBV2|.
TGTGCCAGCCTTTTAAGGGAGTTTAATGAGCAGTTCTTC
CASLLREFNEQFF
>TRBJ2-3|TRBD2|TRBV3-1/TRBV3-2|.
TGTGCCAGCAGCCACTCGGGGGGGCCCCCAGATACGCAGTATTTT
CASSHSGGPPDTQYF
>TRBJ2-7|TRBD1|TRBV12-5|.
TGTGCTAGTGGTCTCAATCCGGGACAGGGGGCTTACGAGCAGTACTTC
CASGLNPGQGAYEQYF
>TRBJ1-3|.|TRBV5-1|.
TGCGCCAGCAGCAGTTCTGTGAGCTCTGGAAACACCATATATTTT
CASSSSVSSGNTIYF
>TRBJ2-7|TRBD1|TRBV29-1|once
TGCAGCGTTGGGACAGGCTACGAGCAGTACTTC
CSVGTGYEQYF
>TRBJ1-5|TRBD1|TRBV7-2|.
TGTGCCAGCAGCAAGGACAGGGGGGGTAATCAGCCCCAGCATTTT
CASSKDRGGNQPQHF
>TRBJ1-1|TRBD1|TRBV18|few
TGTGCCAGCTCACGAGTCCCGACAGGGAGAATGAACACTGAAGCTTTCTTT
CASSRVPTGRMNTEAFF
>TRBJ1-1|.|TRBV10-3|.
TGTGCCATCAGTGAGTCGGCAGGTGGTGGGAACACTGAAGCTTTCTTT
CAISESAGGGNTEAFF
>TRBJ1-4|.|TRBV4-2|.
TGTGCCAGCAGCCAAGATCCTCCCAAGCCTAATGAAAAACTGTTTTTT
CASSQDPPKPNEKLFF
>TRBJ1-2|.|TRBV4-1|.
TGCGCCAGCAGCCAAGAGTCGAGAGTTAACTATGGCTACACCTTC
CASSQESRVNYGYTF
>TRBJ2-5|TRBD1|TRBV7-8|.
TGTGCCAGCAGCCGAGACAGGGGTATGCAGACCCAGTACTTC
CASSRDRGMQTQYF